This T cell receptor beta chain was sequenced in a study of cytomegalovirus exposure and HLA in healthy donors. It was with 60 Vbeta and 13 Jbeta primers that the PCR ran. The method was immunoSEQ multiplex PCR; TCRdb's version includes in-frame clones alone and lacks a portion of them. This table holds approximately 170,000 clones, roughly 80% found once. V was shortened by 2 bases and J by 4 bases, with 3 bases between the two germline ends. The CDR3 extends over 11 amino acids. Germline V gene sequence: CDR1 SGHNT, CDR2 YYREEE (reference sequence). The sequence was obtained from a man in his fifties in good health and CMV-seropositive. This chain joins TRBV5-4 and TRBJ1-1, with D hard to call. Sequences were obtained from PBMCs. The CDR3 here is CASSFGTEAFF. The DNA for the CDR3 is TGTGCCAGCAGCTTCGGCACTGAAGCTTTCTTT. The full variable domain, with the rest looked up from reference TRBV5-4 and TRBJ1-1, is ETGVTQSPTHLIKTRGQQVTLRCSSQSGHNTVSWYQQALGQGPQFIFQYYREEENGRGNFPPRFSGLQFPNYSSELNVNALELDDSALYLCASSFGTEAFFGQGTRLTVV.